This note documents a single T cell receptor beta chain sequence. What it binds is unknown. These data belong to a study of identical twins. Study results and caveats: Insertions were reduced in abundant cord blood beta clonotypes but not in memory repertoires.

The CDR3 totals 16 residues. Per germline, CDR1 SGHRS and CDR2 YFSETQ. The ends were cut back, 4 bases at V and 1 base at J, with 17 bases in the middle. A template switching step contributed a universal primer site, while unique molecular identifiers were present in the cDNA. TCRdb re-analysed the 5' RACE reads in MiXCR, keeping a single row per CDR3 protein. Of nearly 650,000 distinct CDR3 sequences detected, about 7.6% appear once; the ten largest clones hold around 1.6%. All donors were healthy, and all were Caucasian. This same sample was also part of a study on yellow fever vaccine responses in identical twins. That publication notes: The authors reported partly convergent, partly personalized vaccine responses in identical twins.

Material: PBMCs. The rearrangement links TRBV5-1 to TRBJ1-2; TRBD1 is a possible D gene (6 bases). The clonotype was recovered from a woman aged 18-29 years in good health. CDR3 bases: TGCGCCAGCAGCGCACAAACAGGGCTGGGTAACTATGGCTACACCTTC. Amino acid sequence: CASSAQTGLGNYGYTF.